This T cell receptor beta chain was recorded in a study of metastatic and nonmetastatic thyroid tumors. Germline CDR1 and CDR2: DFQATT and SNEGSKA (reference sequence). V dropped 6 bases and J dropped 0 bases, with 14 bases sitting between them. The CDR3 covers 14 residues. Patients underwent thyroid surgery, and none had received any treatment before it. In this sample, this clone turned up a few times. TCRdb reprocessed the PCR reads via MiXCR. This sample yields about 14,000 clones, of which 30% to 35% are seen a single time; roughly 24% belongs to the top ten. This clonotype was sampled from a female donor with papillary thyroid cancer or a benign thyroid nodule (not recorded which). Some clones in this sample may be carry-over from other donors' samples. The V gene is TRBV20-1, the J gene TRBJ1-1; no firm D call. Sequenced material: tumor tissue. CDR3 DNA sequence: TGCAGTGCCCCCCTGTGGGGAATGAACACTGAAGCTTTCTTT. This codes for CSAPLWGMNTEAFF.